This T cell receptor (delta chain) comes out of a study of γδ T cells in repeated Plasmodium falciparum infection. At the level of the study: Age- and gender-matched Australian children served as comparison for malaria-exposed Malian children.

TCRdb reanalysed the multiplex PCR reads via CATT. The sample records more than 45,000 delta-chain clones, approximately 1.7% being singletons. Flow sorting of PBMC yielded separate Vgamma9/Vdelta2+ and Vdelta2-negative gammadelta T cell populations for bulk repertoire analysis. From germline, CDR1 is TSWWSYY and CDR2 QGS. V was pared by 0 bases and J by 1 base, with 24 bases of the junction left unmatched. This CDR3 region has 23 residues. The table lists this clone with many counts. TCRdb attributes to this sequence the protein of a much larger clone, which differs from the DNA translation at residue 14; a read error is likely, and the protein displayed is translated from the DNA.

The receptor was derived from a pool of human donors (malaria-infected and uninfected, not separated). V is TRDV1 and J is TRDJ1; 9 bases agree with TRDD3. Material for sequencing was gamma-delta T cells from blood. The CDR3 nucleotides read TGTGCTCTTGGGGAACTTGACCTACTCTGGGGGATCGTACATCCTTTGTCCACCGATAAACTCATCTTT. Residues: CALGELDLLWGIVHPLSTDKLIF.